This T cell receptor beta chain was found in a study of cytomegalovirus exposure and HLA in healthy donors. The CDR3 is made up of 14 amino acids. Trimming left V 6 bases short and J 6 bases short, with 15 bases between. The germline gives CDR1 SGHAT, CDR2 FQNNGV. Researchers ran the PCR with 60 Vbeta and 13 Jbeta primers. Profiling relied on immunoSEQ multiplex PCR, and the TCRdb table lists in-frame clones only, not all of them. The sample has approximately 200,000 clones, 60% to 80% seen once. The source material was PBMCs. V usage is TRBV11-2 and J usage is TRBJ2-1, with a weak D call TRBD1 (6 bases). The sequence was obtained from a man aged 18 to 30 in good health and CMV-seronegative. The CDR3 DNA follows: TGTGCCAGCAGTTCTGGACAGTTTCCCAATGAGCAGTTCTTC. Protein sequence: CASSSGQFPNEQFF. The whole variable domain, remainder taken from reference TRBV11-2 and TRBJ2-1, is EAGVAQSPRYKIIEKRQSVAFWCNPISGHATLYWYQQILGQGPKLLIQFQNNGVVDDSQLPKDRFSAERLKGVDSTLKIQPAKLEDSAVYLCASSSGQFPNEQFFGPGTRLTVL.